A selection of T cell receptor beta chains follows, all from one sample in a study of OX40 agonist ivuxolimab in advanced cancers. Data came from immunoSEQ multiplex PCR; TCRdb stores just in-frame clones and leaves some out. The data show tens of thousands of clones, 80% to 90% seen once. The sample in question was CD4+ or CD8+ T cells sorted from blood, obtained in a trial of the OX40 agonist ivuxolimab. Receptors originate from an adult with an advanced solid tumor such as melanoma, head and neck, liver or kidney cancer. The CDR3 runs from the conserved cysteine through the conserved F or W. A D gene is named only where the DNA matches it firmly. Clone size is given for some rows only: seen once, a few or many times, or a class if the clone is expanded.

cdr3_aa: CASSQTLTGTVNTEAFF
cdr3_nt: TGCGCCAGCAGCCAGACCCTTACCGGGACGGTGAACACTGAAGCTTTCTTT
clone_size: .
d_call: .
v_call: TRBV4-1
j_call: TRBJ1-1

cdr3_aa: CASSGSNQPQHF
cdr3_nt: TGTGCCAGCAGTGGTAGCAATCAGCCCCAGCATTTT
clone_size: few
d_call: .
v_call: TRBV2
j_call: TRBJ1-5

cdr3_aa: CASSLDGRAFDEQFF
cdr3_nt: TGTGCCAGCAGCTTAGATGGCAGGGCGTTCGATGAGCAGTTCTTC
clone_size: .
d_call: .
v_call: TRBV7-8
j_call: TRBJ2-1

cdr3_aa: CASSQSTGVNTEAFF
cdr3_nt: TGCGCCAGCAGCCAATCGACAGGGGTGAACACTGAAGCTTTCTTT
clone_size: .
d_call: TRBD1
v_call: TRBV4-1
j_call: TRBJ1-1

cdr3_aa: CASILRSDATYEQYF
cdr3_nt: TGCGCCAGCATTCTGAGGTCAGACGCTACCTACGAGCAGTACTTC
clone_size: .
d_call: .
v_call: TRBV5-1
j_call: TRBJ2-7

cdr3_aa: CASSALAGSFYEQYF
cdr3_nt: TGTGCCAGCAGTGCCCTAGCGGGTTCCTTCTACGAGCAGTACTTC
clone_size: .
d_call: TRBD2
v_call: TRBV6-1
j_call: TRBJ2-7

cdr3_aa: CAWSGPGQGRYEQYF
cdr3_nt: TGTGCCTGGAGTGGTCCGGGACAGGGGAGGTACGAGCAGTACTTC
clone_size: .
d_call: TRBD1
v_call: TRBV30
j_call: TRBJ2-7

cdr3_aa: CASGQGEDYEQYF
cdr3_nt: TGTGCCAGCGGACAGGGTGAGGACTACGAGCAGTACTTC
clone_size: .
d_call: TRBD1
v_call: TRBV10-3
j_call: TRBJ2-7

cdr3_aa: CASSVRLGAKLFF
cdr3_nt: TGTGCCAGCAGCGTCCGACTAGGGGCGAAGCTGTTTTTT
clone_size: few
d_call: .
v_call: TRBV9
j_call: TRBJ2-2

cdr3_aa: CASSPRQGVYEQYF
cdr3_nt: TGTGCCAGCTCACCAAGACAGGGAGTCTACGAGCAGTACTTC
clone_size: .
d_call: TRBD1
v_call: TRBV18
j_call: TRBJ2-7

cdr3_aa: CASSFLVGANTEAFF
cdr3_nt: TGCGCCAGCAGCTTCTTGGTTGGGGCGAACACTGAAGCTTTCTTT
clone_size: .
d_call: .
v_call: TRBV5-1
j_call: TRBJ1-1